This T cell receptor beta chain was obtained from a study of cytomegalovirus exposure and HLA in healthy donors. Findings of the study overall: Per a later analysis, about 18,000 TCR beta sequences showed association with HLA alleles at 0.05 false discovery rate.

Donors were nominally healthy when sampled, though unrecorded immune exposures were likely. The V gene's germline CDR1 is LNHDA and CDR2 SQIVND (reference sequence). V lost 7 bases, J lost 4 bases, and 13 bases lay in between. The CDR3 runs to 13 residues. A multiplex PCR was run with 60 Vbeta primers and 13 Jbeta primers. Sequencing was performed with immunoSEQ multiplex PCR; in TCRdb, only in-frame clones are kept and a portion is missing. Found here are under 200,000 clones, about 80% of them singletons; the top ten hold 1%. About this clone itself: The antigen remains undetermined.

This TCR was sampled from a woman aged 50 to 60 in good health and CMV-seropositive. Sequencing was performed on PBMCs. The chain links TRBV19 to TRBJ1-1; D is unresolved. The CDR3 region is CASNGELATEAFF. CDR3 DNA sequence: TGTGCCAGTAATGGGGAGTTGGCCACTGAAGCTTTCTTT.